This T cell receptor beta chain is from a study of T cell changes during pregnancy in multiple sclerosis. Using immunoSEQ multiplex PCR, the repertoire was profiled, and TCRdb retains in-frame clones only, with some absent. This sample has 15,000 to 20,000 clones, with over 80% found just once. CDR1 and CDR2 (germline): LGHNA, YSLEER. V dropped 3 bases and J dropped 0 bases, with 11 bases sitting between them. The CDR3 consists of 15 residues. The receptor was derived from a female donor in good health, enrolled as a control in a pregnancy study. Sequencing was performed on CD8+ T cells from peripheral blood mononuclear cells, taken after pregnancy. The chain links TRBV4-3 to TRBJ1-2; D is unclear. CDR3: CASSHGNRANYGYTF. CDR3 nucleotide sequence: TGCGCCAGCAGCCACGGAAACCGGGCTAACTATGGCTACACCTTC.